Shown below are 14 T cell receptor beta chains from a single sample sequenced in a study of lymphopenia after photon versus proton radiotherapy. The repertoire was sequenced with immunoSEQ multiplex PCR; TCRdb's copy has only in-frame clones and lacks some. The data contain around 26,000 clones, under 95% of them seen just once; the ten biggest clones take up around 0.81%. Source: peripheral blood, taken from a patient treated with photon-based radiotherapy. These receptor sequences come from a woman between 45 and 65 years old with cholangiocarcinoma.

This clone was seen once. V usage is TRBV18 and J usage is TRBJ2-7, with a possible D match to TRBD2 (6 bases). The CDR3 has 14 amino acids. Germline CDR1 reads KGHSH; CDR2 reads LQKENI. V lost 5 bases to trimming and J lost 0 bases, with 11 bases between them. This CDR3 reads CASSRDSSSYEQYF. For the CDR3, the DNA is TGTGCCAGCTCAAGGGACTCTAGCTCCTACGAGCAGTACTTC.

CDR3 in DNA: TGTGCCAGCAGCCCCGGGACGGACTATGGCTACACCTTC. It codes for CASSPGTDYGYTF. This chain links TRBV7-9 with TRBJ1-2; tentatively, D is TRBD1 (5 bases). Trimming removed 5 bases at V and 3 bases at J, with 10 bases between. The germline V gene has CDR1 SEHNR and CDR2 FQNEAQ (reference sequence). This CDR3 comprises 13 residues.

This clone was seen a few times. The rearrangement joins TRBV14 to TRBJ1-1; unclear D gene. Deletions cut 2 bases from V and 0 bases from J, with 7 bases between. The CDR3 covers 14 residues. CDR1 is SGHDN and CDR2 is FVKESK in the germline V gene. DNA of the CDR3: TGTGCCAGCAGCCAATCCCAGATGAACACTGAAGCTTTCTTT. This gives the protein CASSQSQMNTEAFF. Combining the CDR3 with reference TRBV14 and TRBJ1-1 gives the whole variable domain EAGVTQFPSHSVIEKGQTVTLRCDPISGHDNLYWYRRVMGKEIKFLLHFVKESKQDESGMPNNRFLAERTGGTYSTLKVQPAELEDSGVYFCASSQSQMNTEAFFGQGTRLTVV.

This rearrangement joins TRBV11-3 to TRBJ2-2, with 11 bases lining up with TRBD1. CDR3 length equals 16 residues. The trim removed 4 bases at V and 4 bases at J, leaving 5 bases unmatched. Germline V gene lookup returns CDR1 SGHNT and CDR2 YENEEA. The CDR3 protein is CASSSDRGLSTGELFF. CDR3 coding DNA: TGTGCCAGCAGCTCGGACAGGGGGCTTAGCACCGGGGAGCTGTTTTTT.

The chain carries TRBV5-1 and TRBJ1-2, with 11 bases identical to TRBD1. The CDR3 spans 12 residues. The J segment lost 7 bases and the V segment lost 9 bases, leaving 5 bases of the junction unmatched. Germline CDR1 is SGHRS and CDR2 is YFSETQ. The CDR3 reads CATPGTGGGYTF. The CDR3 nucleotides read TGCGCCACCCCGGGGACAGGGGGTGGCTACACCTTC.

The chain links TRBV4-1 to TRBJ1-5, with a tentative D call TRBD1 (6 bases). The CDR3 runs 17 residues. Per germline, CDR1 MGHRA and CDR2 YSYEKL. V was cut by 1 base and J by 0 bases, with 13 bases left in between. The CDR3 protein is CASSQVSGAYSNQPQHF. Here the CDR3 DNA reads TGCGCCAGCAGCCAAGTGTCAGGGGCCTATAGCAATCAGCCCCAGCATTTT.

This CDR3 is CASSYSNVNTIYF. The CDR3 DNA reads TGTGCCAGCAGTTACTCGAACGTCAACACCATATATTTT. This chain uses TRBV6-6 with TRBJ1-3; unclear D gene. Trimming removed 0 bases at V and 7 bases at J, with 7 bases between. In germline, CDR1 is MNHNY, CDR2 SVGAGI (reference sequence). CDR3 length equals 13 residues.

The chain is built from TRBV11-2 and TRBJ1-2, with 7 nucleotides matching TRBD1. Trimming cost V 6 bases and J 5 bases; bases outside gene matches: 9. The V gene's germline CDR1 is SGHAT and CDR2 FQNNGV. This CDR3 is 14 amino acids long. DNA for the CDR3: TGTGCCAGCAGTTCCCCCGGCAGGGGGTATGGCTACACCTTC. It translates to CASSSPGRGYGYTF.

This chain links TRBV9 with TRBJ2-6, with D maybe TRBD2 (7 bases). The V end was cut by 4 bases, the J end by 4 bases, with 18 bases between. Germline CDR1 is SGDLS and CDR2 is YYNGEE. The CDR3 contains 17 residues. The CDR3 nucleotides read TGTGCCAGCAGCCCAGTTCGGGGGGCGATGGGGGCCAACGTCCTGACTTTC. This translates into CASSPVRGAMGANVLTF.

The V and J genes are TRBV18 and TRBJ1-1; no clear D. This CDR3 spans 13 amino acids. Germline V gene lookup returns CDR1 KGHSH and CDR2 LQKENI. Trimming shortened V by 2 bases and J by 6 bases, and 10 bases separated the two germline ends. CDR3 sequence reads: CASSPTTQAEAFF. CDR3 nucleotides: TGTGCCAGCTCACCAACAACGCAGGCTGAAGCTTTCTTT.

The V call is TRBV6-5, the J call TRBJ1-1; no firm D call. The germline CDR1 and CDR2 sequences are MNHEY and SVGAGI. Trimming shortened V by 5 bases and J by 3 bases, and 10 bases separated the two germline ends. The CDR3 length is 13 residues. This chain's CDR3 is CASSPAEYTEAFF. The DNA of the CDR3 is TGTGCCAGCAGTCCGGCGGAATACACTGAAGCTTTCTTT.

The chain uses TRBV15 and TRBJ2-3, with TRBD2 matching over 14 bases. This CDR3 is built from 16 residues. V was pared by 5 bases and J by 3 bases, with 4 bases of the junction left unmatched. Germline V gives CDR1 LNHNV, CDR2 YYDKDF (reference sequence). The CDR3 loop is CATSFRLAGGTDTQYF. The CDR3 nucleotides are TGTGCCACCAGCTTCCGACTAGCGGGGGGGACAGATACGCAGTATTTT.

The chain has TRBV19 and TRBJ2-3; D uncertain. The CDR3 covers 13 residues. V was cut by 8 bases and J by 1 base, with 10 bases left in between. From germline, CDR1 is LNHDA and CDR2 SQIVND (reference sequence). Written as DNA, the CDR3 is TGTGCCAGTGGAGACTTACGCACAGATACGCAGTATTTT. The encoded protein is CASGDLRTDTQYF.

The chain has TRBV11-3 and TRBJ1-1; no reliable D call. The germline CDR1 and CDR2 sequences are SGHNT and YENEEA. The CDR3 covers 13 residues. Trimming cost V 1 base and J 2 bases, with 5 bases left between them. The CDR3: CASSLGLNTEAFF. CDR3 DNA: TGTGCCAGCAGCTTAGGACTAAACACTGAAGCTTTCTTT.